These 6 T cell receptor beta chains were sequenced from one sample in a study of early T cells in non-severe SARS-CoV-2 infection. TCRdb fed the 5' RACE reads into MiXCR, producing one record per CDR3 protein. The repertoire includes around 56,000 distinct CDR3 sequences, about 7.7% of them detected once, and over 9.5% sits in the top ten. This specimen was whole blood, taken at baseline. The receptor set was obtained from an adult who was a healthcare worker with PCR-confirmed SARS-CoV-2 infection or an uninfected control (not recorded which).

CDR3 DNA sequence: TGTGCCAGCAGCCCAAACCGGGCCGGGGAGCTGTTTTTT. Protein sequence: CASSPNRAGELFF. J is TRBJ2-2 and V is TRBV7-6; D unresolved. The ends were cut back, 5 bases at V and 6 bases at J, with 10 bases in the middle. Germline V gives CDR1 SGHVS, CDR2 FNYEAQ. The CDR3 is made up of 13 amino acids.

This clonotype was counted ten times or more. This rearrangement joins TRBV2 to TRBJ2-7; 7 bases line up with TRBD1. V gave up 7 bases and J gave up 1 base; unmatched junction bases: 4. The length of the CDR3 is 13 residues. Germline V gene sequence: CDR1 SNHLY, CDR2 FYNNEI. CDR3 coding DNA: TGTGCCAGCACCCTGACAGGGTCCTACGAGCAGTACTTC. This codes for CASTLTGSYEQYF.

This clonotype was recorded a few times. The genes are TRBV10-3 and TRBJ2-7; 7 nucleotides line up with TRBD1. In germline, CDR1 is ENHRY, CDR2 SYGVKD. J gave up 1 base and V 3 bases, and 6 bases lay outside the gene matches. CDR3 length equals 15 residues. CDR3 sequence (DNA): TGTGCCATCAGTGATAGGACAGGTACTTCCTACGAGCAGTACTTC. Its translation: CAISDRTGTSYEQYF.

This clonotype has just a few counts. The rearrangement links TRBV4-1 to TRBJ2-1; D is unclear. V was cut by 0 bases and J by 4 bases, with 4 bases left in between. The CDR3 sequence is 13 residues long. Germline V gene data show CDR1 as MGHRA and CDR2 as YSYEKL. CDR3 bases: TGCGCCAGCAGCCAAGAAGGTTACAATGAGCAGTTCTTC. Encoded protein: CASSQEGYNEQFF.

Many counts were recorded for this clonotype. The chain has TRBV19 and TRBJ1-4; D ambiguous. Per germline, CDR1 LNHDA and CDR2 SQIVND (reference sequence). There are 15 residues in the CDR3. Trimming cost V 2 bases and J 3 bases, with 10 bases left between them. The CDR3 DNA reads as TGTGCCAGTAGTATATATGGAGACTCTAATGAAAAACTGTTTTTT. This codes for CASSIYGDSNEKLFF.

This clonotype has a count of ten or more. This chain uses TRBV7-6 with TRBJ1-2, with a possible D match to TRBD1 (6 bases). Germline V gene lookup returns CDR1 SGHVS and CDR2 FNYEAQ. The V end lost 1 base, the J end lost 5 bases, and 17 bases lay between the germline ends. The CDR3 is 16 residues long. CDR3 sequence: CASSLGHDQGKYGYTF. In DNA form, the CDR3 reads TGTGCCAGCAGCTTAGGGCATGATCAGGGGAAGTATGGCTACACCTTC. Full variable domain (remainder filled in from reference TRBV7-6 and TRBJ1-2): GAGVSQSPRYKVTKRGQDVALRCDPISGHVSLYWYRQALGQGPEFLTYFNYEAQQDKSGLPNDRFSAERPEGSISTLTIQRTEQRDSAMYRCASSLGHDQGKYGYTFGSGTRLTVV.